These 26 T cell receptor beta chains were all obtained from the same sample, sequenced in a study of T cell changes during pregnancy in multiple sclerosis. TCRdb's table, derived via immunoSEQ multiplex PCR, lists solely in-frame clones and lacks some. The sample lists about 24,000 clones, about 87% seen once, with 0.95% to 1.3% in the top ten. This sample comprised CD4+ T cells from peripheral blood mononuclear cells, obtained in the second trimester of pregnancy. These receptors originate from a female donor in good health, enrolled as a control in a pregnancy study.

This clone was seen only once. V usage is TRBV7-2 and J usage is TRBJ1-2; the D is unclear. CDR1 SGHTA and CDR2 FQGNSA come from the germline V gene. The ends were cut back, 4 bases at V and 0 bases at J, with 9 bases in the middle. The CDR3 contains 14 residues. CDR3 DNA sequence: TGTGCCAGCAGCTCTAGAGGCCCTAACTATGGCTACACCTTC. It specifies CASSSRGPNYGYTF. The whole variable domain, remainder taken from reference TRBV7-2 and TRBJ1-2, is GAGVSQSPSNKVTEKGKDVELRCDPISGHTALYWYRQSLGQGLEFLIYFQGNSAPDKSGLPSDRFSAERTGGSVSTLTIQRTQQEDSAVYLCASSSRGPNYGYTFGSGTRLTVV.

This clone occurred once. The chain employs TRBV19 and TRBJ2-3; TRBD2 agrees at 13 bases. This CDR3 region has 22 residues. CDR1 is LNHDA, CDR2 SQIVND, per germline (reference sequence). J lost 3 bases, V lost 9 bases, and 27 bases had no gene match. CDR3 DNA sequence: TGTGCCAGCCAACCCCGGACAGGGGGAGTTCAGGGACTAGCGGGAAGGACAGATACGCAGTATTTT. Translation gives CASQPRTGGVQGLAGRTDTQYF.

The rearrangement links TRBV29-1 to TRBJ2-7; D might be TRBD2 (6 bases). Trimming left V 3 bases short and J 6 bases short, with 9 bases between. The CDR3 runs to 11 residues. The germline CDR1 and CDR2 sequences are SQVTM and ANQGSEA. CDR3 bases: TGCAGCGTTGATCGGGGGACCGAGCAGTACTTC. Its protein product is CSVDRGTEQYF.

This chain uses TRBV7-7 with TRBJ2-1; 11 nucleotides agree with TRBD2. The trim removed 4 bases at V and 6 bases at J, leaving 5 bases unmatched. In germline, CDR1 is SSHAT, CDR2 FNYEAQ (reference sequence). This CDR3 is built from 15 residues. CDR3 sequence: CASSSLAGVANEQFF. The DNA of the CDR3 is TGTGCCAGCAGCTCACTAGCGGGGGTAGCCAATGAGCAGTTCTTC. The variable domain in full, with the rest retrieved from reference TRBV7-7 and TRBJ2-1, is GAGVSQSPRYKVTKRGQDVTLRCDPISSHATLYWYQQALGQGPEFLTYFNYEAQPDKSGLPSDRFSAERPEGSISTLTIQRTEQRDSAMYRCASSSLAGVANEQFFGPGTRLTVL.

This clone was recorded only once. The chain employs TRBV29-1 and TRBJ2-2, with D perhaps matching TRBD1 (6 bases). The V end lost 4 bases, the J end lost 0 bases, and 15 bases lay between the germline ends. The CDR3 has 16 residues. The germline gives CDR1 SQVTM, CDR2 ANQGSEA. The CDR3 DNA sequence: TGCAGCGTTGGTAAGGGGGTGGCCTCGAACACCGGGGAGCTGTTTTTT. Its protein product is CSVGKGVASNTGELFF.

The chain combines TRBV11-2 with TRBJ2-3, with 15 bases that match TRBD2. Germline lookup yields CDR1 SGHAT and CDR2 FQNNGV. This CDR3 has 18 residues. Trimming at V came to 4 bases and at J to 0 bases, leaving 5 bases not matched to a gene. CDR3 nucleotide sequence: TGTGCCAGCAGCTCAGGACTAGCGGGGGGGTATAGCACAGATACGCAGTATTTT. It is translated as CASSSGLAGGYSTDTQYF.

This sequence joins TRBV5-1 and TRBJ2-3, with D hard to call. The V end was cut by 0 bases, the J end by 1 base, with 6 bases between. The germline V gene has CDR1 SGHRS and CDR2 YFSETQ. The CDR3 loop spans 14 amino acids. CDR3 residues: CASSLAPGTDTQYF. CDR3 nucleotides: TGCGCCAGCAGCTTGGCCCCGGGCACAGATACGCAGTATTTT.

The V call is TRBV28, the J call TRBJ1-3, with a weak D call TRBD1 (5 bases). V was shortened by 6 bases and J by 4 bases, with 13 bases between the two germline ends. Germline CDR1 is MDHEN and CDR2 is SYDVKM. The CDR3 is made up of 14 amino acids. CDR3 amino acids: CASSSRVYGNTIYF. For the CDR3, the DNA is TGTGCCAGCAGCTCCAGGGTGTACGGAAACACCATATATTTT.

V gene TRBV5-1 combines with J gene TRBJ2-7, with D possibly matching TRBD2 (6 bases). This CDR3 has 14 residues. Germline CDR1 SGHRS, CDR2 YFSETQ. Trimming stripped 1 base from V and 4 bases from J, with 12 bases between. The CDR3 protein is CASSLKGGIYEQYF. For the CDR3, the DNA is TGCGCCAGCAGCTTGAAGGGCGGGATATACGAGCAGTACTTC.

In DNA, the CDR3 is TGTGCCAGCAGTGAATCCGCCCAGAGGGAGACCCAGTACTTC. Its protein is CASSESAQRETQYF. The gene calls are TRBV25-1 and TRBJ2-5, with D unclear. This CDR3 contains 14 residues. The germline gives CDR1 MGHDK, CDR2 SYGVNS. V dropped 1 base and J dropped 5 bases, with 11 bases sitting between them.

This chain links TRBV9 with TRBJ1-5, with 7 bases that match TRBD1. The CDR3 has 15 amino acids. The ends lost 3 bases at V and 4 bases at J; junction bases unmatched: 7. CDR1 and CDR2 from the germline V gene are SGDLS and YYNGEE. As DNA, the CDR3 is TGTGCCAGCAGCGCCGGGGACAGCCCTAATCAGCCCCAGCATTTT. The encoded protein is CASSAGDSPNQPQHF.

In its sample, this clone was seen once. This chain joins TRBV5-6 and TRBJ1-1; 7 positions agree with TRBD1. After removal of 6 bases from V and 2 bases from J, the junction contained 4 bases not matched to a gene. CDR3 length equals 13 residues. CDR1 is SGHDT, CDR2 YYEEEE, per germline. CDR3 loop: CASTGTANTEAFF. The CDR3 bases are TGTGCCAGCACCGGGACAGCCAACACTGAAGCTTTCTTT.

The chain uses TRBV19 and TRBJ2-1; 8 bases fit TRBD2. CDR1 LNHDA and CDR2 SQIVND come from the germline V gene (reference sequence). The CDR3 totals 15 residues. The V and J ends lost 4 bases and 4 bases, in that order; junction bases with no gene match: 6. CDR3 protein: CASSTLAGKYNEQFF. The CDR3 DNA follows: TGTGCCAGTAGTACCTTAGCGGGGAAATACAATGAGCAGTTCTTC.

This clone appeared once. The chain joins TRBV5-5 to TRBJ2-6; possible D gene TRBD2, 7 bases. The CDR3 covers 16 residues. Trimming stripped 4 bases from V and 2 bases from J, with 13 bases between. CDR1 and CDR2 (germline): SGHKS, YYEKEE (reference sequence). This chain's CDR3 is CASSRGGEAGANVLTF. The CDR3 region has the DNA TGTGCCAGCAGCCGAGGGGGGGAAGCTGGGGCCAACGTCCTGACTTTC.

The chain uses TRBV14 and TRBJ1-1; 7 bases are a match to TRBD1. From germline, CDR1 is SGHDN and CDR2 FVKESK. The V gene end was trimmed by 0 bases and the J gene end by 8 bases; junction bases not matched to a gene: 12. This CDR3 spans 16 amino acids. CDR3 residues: CASSQETGIPSPEAFF. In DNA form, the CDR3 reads TGTGCCAGCAGCCAAGAGACAGGGATACCCTCCCCGGAAGCTTTCTTT.

CDR3 DNA: TGTGCCAGCAGCTTACCCATGGACAGGGGAGACGGCTACACCTTC. Protein: CASSLPMDRGDGYTF. The chain employs TRBV7-3 and TRBJ1-2; the match to TRBD1 covers 9 bases. Germline loops: CDR1 SGHTA, CDR2 FQGTGA. Trimming at V came to 2 bases and at J to 8 bases, leaving 9 bases not matched to a gene. The CDR3 loop spans 15 amino acids.

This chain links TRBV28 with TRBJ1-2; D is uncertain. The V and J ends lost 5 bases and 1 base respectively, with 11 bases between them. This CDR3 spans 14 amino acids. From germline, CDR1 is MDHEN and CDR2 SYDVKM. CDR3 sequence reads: CASSPLVGNYGYTF. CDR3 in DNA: TGTGCCAGCAGTCCCCTGGTCGGTAACTATGGCTACACCTTC.

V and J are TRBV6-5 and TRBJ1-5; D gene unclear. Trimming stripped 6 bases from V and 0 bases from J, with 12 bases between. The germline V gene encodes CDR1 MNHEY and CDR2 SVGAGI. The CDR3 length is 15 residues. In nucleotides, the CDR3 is TGTGCCAGCAGGAGTCGGCGGATTAGCAATCAGCCCCAGCATTTT. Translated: CASRSRRISNQPQHF.

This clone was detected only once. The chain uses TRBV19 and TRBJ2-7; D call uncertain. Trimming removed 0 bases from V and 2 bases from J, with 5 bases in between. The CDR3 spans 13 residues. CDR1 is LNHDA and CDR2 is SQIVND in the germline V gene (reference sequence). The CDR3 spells CASSIERAYEQYF. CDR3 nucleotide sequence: TGTGCCAGTAGTATAGAACGGGCCTACGAGCAGTACTTC.

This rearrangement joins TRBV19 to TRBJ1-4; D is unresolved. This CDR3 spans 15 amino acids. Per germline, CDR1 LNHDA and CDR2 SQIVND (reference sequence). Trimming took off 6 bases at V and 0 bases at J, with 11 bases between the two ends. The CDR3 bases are TGTGCCAGTAGATACTTTGGTGCAACTAATGAAAAACTGTTTTTT. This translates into CASRYFGATNEKLFF. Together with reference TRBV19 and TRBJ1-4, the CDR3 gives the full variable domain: DGGITQSPKYLFRKEGQNVTLSCEQNLNHDAMYWYRQDPGQGLRLIYYSQIVNDFQKGDIAEGYSVSREKKESFPLTVTSAQKNPTAFYLCASRYFGATNEKLFFGSGTQLSVL.

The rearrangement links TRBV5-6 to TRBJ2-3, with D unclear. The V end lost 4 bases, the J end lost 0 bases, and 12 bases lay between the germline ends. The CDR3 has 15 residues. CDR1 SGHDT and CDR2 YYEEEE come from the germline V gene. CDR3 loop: CASSRPAASTDTQYF. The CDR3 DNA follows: TGTGCCAGCAGCCGCCCGGCGGCTAGCACAGATACGCAGTATTTT.

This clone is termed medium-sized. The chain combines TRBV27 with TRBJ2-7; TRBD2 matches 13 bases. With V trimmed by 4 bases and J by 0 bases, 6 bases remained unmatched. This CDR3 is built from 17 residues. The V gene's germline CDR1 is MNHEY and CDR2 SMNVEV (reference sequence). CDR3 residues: CASSSFGLAGASYEQYF. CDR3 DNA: TGTGCCAGCAGTTCCTTCGGACTAGCGGGAGCCTCCTACGAGCAGTACTTC.

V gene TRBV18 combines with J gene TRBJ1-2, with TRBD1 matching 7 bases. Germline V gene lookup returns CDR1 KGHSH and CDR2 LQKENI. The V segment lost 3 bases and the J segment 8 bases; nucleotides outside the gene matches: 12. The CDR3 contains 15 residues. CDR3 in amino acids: CASSPPTGPSKGYTF. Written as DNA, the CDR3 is TGTGCCAGCTCACCCCCGACAGGGCCCAGCAAGGGCTACACCTTC.

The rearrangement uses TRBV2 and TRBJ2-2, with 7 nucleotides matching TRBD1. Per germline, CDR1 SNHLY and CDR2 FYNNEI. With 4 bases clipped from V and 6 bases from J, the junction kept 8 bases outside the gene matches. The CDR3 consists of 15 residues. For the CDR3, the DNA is TGTGCCAGCAGTGCGGGGACAGTGAGCGCCGGGGAGCTGTTTTTT. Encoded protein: CASSAGTVSAGELFF.

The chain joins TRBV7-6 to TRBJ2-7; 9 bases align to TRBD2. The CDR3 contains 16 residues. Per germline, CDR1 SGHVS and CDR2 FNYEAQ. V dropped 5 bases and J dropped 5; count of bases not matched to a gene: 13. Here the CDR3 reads CASSPSRASGTHEQYF. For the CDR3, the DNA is TGTGCCAGCAGCCCATCCCGGGCTAGCGGGACCCACGAGCAGTACTTC.

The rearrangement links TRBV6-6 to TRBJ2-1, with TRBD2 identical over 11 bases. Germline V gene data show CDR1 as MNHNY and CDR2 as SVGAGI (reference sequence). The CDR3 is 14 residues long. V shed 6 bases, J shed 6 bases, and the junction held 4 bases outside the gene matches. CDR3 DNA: TGTGCCAGCAGCTCCGGGACTAGCGGCAATGAGCAGTTCTTC. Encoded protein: CASSSGTSGNEQFF.